These T cell receptor beta chains were read from a single sample in a study of CD8 T cells in Susac syndrome. TCRdb itself ran the immunoSEQ multiplex PCR reads through MiXCR, one entry per CDR3 protein. In the table there are around 140,000 distinct CDR3 sequences, about 95% of which are singletons. The sample consisted of CD4+ T cells from PBMCs. The source is a human donor with multiple sclerosis. Both conserved end residues are part of each CDR3. The D gene is left open where the match is weak. The size of a clone is reported for some rows only, either as once, few or many, or as a class for expanded clones.

d_gene,v_gene,j_gene,abundance,CDR3aa,CDR3nt
-,TRBV29-1,TRBJ2-7,once,CSVEETASYEQYF,TGCAGCGTTGAGGAGACAGCCTCCTACGAGCAGTACTTC
-,TRBV3-1,TRBJ2-3,-,CASRPSAGTDTQYF,TGTGCCAGCAGACCCTCTGCGGGCACAGATACGCAGTATTTT
TRBD2,TRBV12-3/TRBV12-4,TRBJ2-3,-,CASSRQTGTSFSTDTQYF,TGTGCCAGCAGCCGACAGACCGGGACTAGCTTTTCCACAGATACGCAGTATTTT
TRBD1,TRBV29-1,TRBJ1-1,-,CSVDQTGGEAFF,TGCAGCGTTGACCAGACAGGGGGGGAAGCTTTCTTT
-,TRBV4-1,TRBJ1-2,-,CASSQVAGAEVTYGYTF,TGCGCCAGCAGCCAAGTTGCGGGGGCGGAAGTTACCTATGGCTACACCTTC
-,TRBV7-9,TRBJ2-1,-,CASSLRNRSGSSYNEQFF,TGTGCCAGCAGCTTAAGGAACAGGTCGGGGAGCTCCTACAATGAGCAGTTCTTC
TRBD1,TRBV5-1,TRBJ1-6,-,CASSRTGTAEGSFHF,TGCGCCAGCAGCCGTACCGGGACAGCTGAGGGTTCGTTCCACTTT
-,TRBV4-3,TRBJ2-7,-,CASSQEEAYEQYF,TGCGCCAGCAGCCAAGAAGAAGCCTACGAGCAGTACTTC
-,TRBV9,TRBJ1-1,-,CASSVEGGQNTEAFF,TGTGCCAGCAGCGTAGAGGGAGGACAGAACACTGAAGCTTTCTTT
-,TRBV7-9,TRBJ2-1,-,CASSLFAGPYNEQFF,TGTGCCAGCAGCTTATTCGCGGGACCCTACAATGAGCAGTTCTTC
-,TRBV27,TRBJ2-3,-,CASSLSISLVGGNTQYF,TGTGCCAGCAGTTTATCTATAAGCCTAGTAGGAGGCAATACGCAGTATTTT
-,TRBV6-2/TRBV6-3,TRBJ1-1,-,CASTLLGNTEAFF,TGTGCCAGCACCCTCTTAGGGAACACTGAAGCTTTCTTT
-,TRBV7-9,TRBJ1-1,-,CASSLRDGRNTEAFF,TGTGCCAGCAGCTTACGTGACGGACGGAACACTGAAGCTTTCTTT
-,TRBV3-1,TRBJ1-3,-,CASTQRAAGNTIYF,TGTGCCAGCACCCAAAGGGCAGCTGGAAACACCATATATTTT
-,TRBV4-3,TRBJ1-1,-,CASSHTGKGTEAFF,TGCGCCAGCAGCCACACAGGGAAGGGCACTGAAGCTTTCTTT
-,TRBV29-1,TRBJ2-7,-,CSVVDSSTYEQYF,TGCAGCGTTGTCGACAGCTCAACCTACGAGCAGTACTTC
TRBD1,TRBV12-3/TRBV12-4,TRBJ1-5,-,CASSPGTATNQPQHF,TGTGCCAGCAGTCCTGGGACAGCGACCAATCAGCCCCAGCATTTT
-,TRBV24-1,TRBJ2-5,-,CATSDDEKQYF,TGTGCCACCAGTGACGACGAGAAGCAGTACTTC
-,TRBV10-3,TRBJ2-3,-,CAISDVRASTDTQYF,TGTGCCATCAGTGATGTGCGGGCTAGCACAGATACGCAGTATTTT
-,TRBV20-1,TRBJ2-7,-,CSADGALDGAYEQYF,TGCAGTGCTGATGGGGCGCTGGACGGGGCCTACGAGCAGTACTTC
-,TRBV20-1,TRBJ2-7,-,CSARVVVAGDEQYF,TGCAGTGCTAGAGTCGTTGTGGCCGGTGACGAGCAGTACTTC
-,TRBV20-1,TRBJ1-1,-,CSARKAGLNTEAFF,TGCAGTGCTAGAAAAGCAGGCTTGAACACTGAAGCTTTCTTT
TRBD1,TRBV29-1,TRBJ1-5,-,CSVGTGIGQPQHF,TGCAGCGTCGGGACAGGGATCGGTCAGCCCCAGCATTTT
TRBD1,TRBV28,TRBJ1-2,-,CASSFRDRQYGYTF,TGTGCCAGCAGTTTTCGGGACAGACAATATGGCTACACCTTC